This is a list of T cell receptor beta chains from one sample in a study of blood T cell repertoires in COVID-19. Method: immunoSEQ multiplex PCR; TCRdb's copy keeps in-frame clones and lacks some. The sample records about 140,000 clones, around 80% being singletons. Input material: PBMCs or T cells enriched from blood (not recorded which). These receptors were obtained from a woman in her late teens or twenties who had been exposed to COVID-19. Both conserved end residues are part of each CDR3. The listing skips clone size in some rows; elsewhere it reads once, few, many or a size class.

V gene	clone size	J gene	CDR3 protein
TRBV28	.	TRBJ2-7	CASSLGLAGGSYEQYF
TRBV7-6	few	TRBJ2-7	CASSLDTGPYEQYF
TRBV7-2	.	TRBJ2-2	CASRGPQGNTGELFF
TRBV18	.	TRBJ1-2	CASSPLLGQNNYYGYTF
TRBV4-2	.	TRBJ1-4	CASSQDGAAEKLFF
TRBV20-1	few	TRBJ2-7	CSASQREPHEQYF
TRBV20-1	.	TRBJ2-1	CSASKTSGRNNEQFF
TRBV27	.	TRBJ2-2	CASSLTSSNTGELFF
TRBV5-4	.	TRBJ2-7	CASSLGSGRLSYEQYF
TRBV29-1	.	TRBJ2-2	CSVPRGFAGELFF
TRBV6-2/TRBV6-3	.	TRBJ2-3	CASSGTGGADTQYF
TRBV7-9	.	TRBJ1-6	CAITTRATYNSPLHF
TRBV10-2	.	TRBJ2-1	CASSESVIADLRRSSYNEQFF
TRBV29-1	.	TRBJ2-2	CSVEVLTRTGTTGELFF
TRBV4-2	few	TRBJ1-2	CASSLRGQDNYGYTF
TRBV4-1	.	TRBJ2-7	CASSQDWASGNYEQYF
TRBV12-5	once	TRBJ2-7	CASGDGTGGEQYF
TRBV28	.	TRBJ1-4	CASSLGGGLGEKLFF
TRBV19	.	TRBJ2-2	CASSPRTGTRNTGELFF
TRBV5-4	.	TRBJ1-2	CASSFDRDSYTF
TRBV5-1	few	TRBJ2-1	CASSLAGIILGEQFF
TRBV6-5	.	TRBJ2-7	CASSPGQGLYEQYF
TRBV7-3	once	TRBJ2-1	CASSLNPNEQFF
TRBV6-4	.	TRBJ1-2	CASSDSGTGHYGYTF
TRBV5-6	.	TRBJ1-1	CASSLWEGSTEAFF
TRBV30	.	TRBJ1-1	CAWSVRVSPVASFIPQNTEAFF
TRBV7-9	.	TRBJ2-7	CASSPRTSGRAYEQYF
TRBV30	.	TRBJ1-5	CAWSTRSNQPQHF
TRBV2	once	TRBJ2-7	CASSERTGDYEQYF
TRBV4-2	.	TRBJ2-5	CASSQADGTTTETQYF
TRBV28	.	TRBJ1-3	CASSPRTGSGNTIYF
TRBV25-1	.	TRBJ2-3	CASSAGQGAADTQYF
TRBV20-1	.	TRBJ2-2	CSASRDRTTGELFF
TRBV28	.	TRBJ1-5	CASTPDRGRQPQHF
TRBV6-5	.	TRBJ1-5	CASRNRGVSNQPQHF
TRBV29-1	.	TRBJ2-3	CSVVTSLGTQYF
TRBV7-9	.	TRBJ2-1	CASSSGTSSPEQFF
TRBV9	.	TRBJ1-3	CASSLRGQGGNTIYF
TRBV5-6	.	TRBJ2-7	CASSQLGQGSYEQYF
TRBV7-9	once	TRBJ2-1	CASSFSLGVGNEQFF
TRBV6-2/TRBV6-3	.	TRBJ2-1	CASSYSTSFRVEQFF
TRBV4-3	.	TRBJ1-5	CASSHQQGQPQHF
TRBV27	.	TRBJ1-1	CASSTLNTEAFF
TRBV3-1/TRBV3-2	.	TRBJ1-1	CASSQDGGAGPTEAFF
TRBV11-3	.	TRBJ2-5	CASSPGQGRETQYF
TRBV20-1	once	TRBJ1-1	CRPTGGTEAFF
TRBV7-2	.	TRBJ2-1	CASSDRGSSYNEQFF
TRBV30	.	TRBJ1-4	CAWMFGAGKLFF